This T cell receptor (beta chain) was recovered during a study of cytomegalovirus exposure and HLA in healthy donors. At collection, donors were nominally healthy, but unrecorded immune exposures were probable. PCR used 60 Vbeta primers and 13 Jbeta primers. Per the authors' pipeline: In a later analysis, of roughly 83 million unique beta chains, roughly 9.9 million appeared in at least two donors. Data came from immunoSEQ multiplex PCR; TCRdb stores just in-frame clones and leaves some out. That table gives V, J and clone size, and the DNA gave D and trimming. The sample holds fewer than 130,000 clones; around two thirds are singletons and the top ten take 3.8%. This clone occurred a few times. Its antigen is not identified. Germline V gene lookup returns CDR1 MNHEY and CDR2 SVGAGI. CDR3 length: 13 amino acids. V lost 5 bases to trimming and J lost 5 bases, with 13 bases between them. Notes on the study in general: Upon later analysis, HLA-associated TCR beta chains proved more clonally expanded than other, equally common chains.

V gene TRBV6-5 combines with J gene TRBJ2-7; D is undetermined. The sequencing input was PBMCs. The clonotype originates from a man aged 25-45 years in good health and CMV-seropositive. CDR3 DNA: TGTGCCAGCAGTCCTTTAAGTGCGCACGAGCAGTACTTC. As protein: CASSPLSAHEQYF.